A single sample is the source of the 14 T cell receptor beta chains below, sequenced in a study of shared clonotypes between healthy human individuals. Clones were read by immunoSEQ multiplex PCR, and TCRdb kept only the in-frame ones, dropping some. The sample lists more than 2 million clones, approximately 96% occurring once. The sample was naive CD4+ T cells sorted from blood. The sample's subset: CD45RA+ positively selected. The receptors were gathered from a man aged 18 to 35 in good health.

The chain uses TRBV6-5 and TRBJ2-5; no definite D call. The V end was cut by 2 bases, the J end by 4 bases, with 11 bases between. This CDR3 has 14 amino acids. The germline CDR1 and CDR2 sequences are MNHEY and SVGAGI. The CDR3 DNA follows: TGTGCCAGCAGTTACGCGCCCGGCGGAGAGACCCAGTACTTC. Translation: CASSYAPGGETQYF.

V is TRBV28 and J is TRBJ2-3; 7 bases agree with TRBD2. J was trimmed by 7 bases and V by 6 bases; bases with no gene match: 16. Per germline, CDR1 MDHEN and CDR2 SYDVKM. This CDR3 is built from 16 residues. The CDR3 spells CASRPLAGDALNTQYF. DNA of the CDR3: TGTGCCAGCAGACCCCTCGCGGGGGACGCATTAAATACGCAGTATTTT.

The V and J genes are TRBV6-1 and TRBJ2-1, with 7 bases matching TRBD1. The CDR3 is 15 residues long. CDR1 is MNHNS, CDR2 SASEGT, per germline. The V and J ends lost 4 bases and 5 bases, in that order; junction bases with no gene match: 8. The CDR3 region is CASSGKTGMDNEQFF. DNA of the CDR3: TGTGCCAGCAGTGGGAAGACAGGGATGGACAATGAGCAGTTCTTC.

The chain combines TRBV10-1 with TRBJ2-7, with 9 bases lining up with TRBD1. This CDR3 comprises 13 residues. Germline lookup yields CDR1 WNHNN and CDR2 SYGVQD (reference sequence). J was trimmed by 3 bases and V by 4 bases; bases with no gene match: 1. Written as DNA, the CDR3 is TGCGCCAGCAGTGGACAGGGGGTCTACGAGCAGTACTTC. Residues: CASSGQGVYEQYF.

J is TRBJ1-4 and V is TRBV6-1; 8 nucleotides align to TRBD1. Germline V gene lookup returns CDR1 MNHNS and CDR2 SASEGT. CDR3 length equals 15 residues. The trim removed 3 bases at V and 4 bases at J, leaving 4 bases unmatched. CDR3 nucleotides: TGTGCCAGCAGTGATTTGGACAGGGTTAATGAAAAACTGTTTTTT. Encoded protein: CASSDLDRVNEKLFF.

The V call is TRBV28, the J call TRBJ2-3; D is perhaps TRBD1 (6 bases). Germline lookup yields CDR1 MDHEN and CDR2 SYDVKM. This CDR3 contains 15 residues. Trimming took 5 bases from V and 4 from J, leaving 16 bases between them. CDR3 in amino acids: CASSVTGSGADTQYF. In DNA form, the CDR3 reads TGTGCCAGCAGTGTAACAGGGAGTGGTGCAGATACGCAGTATTTT.

The chain links TRBV5-1 to TRBJ2-3; a possible D gene is TRBD2 (5 bases). V was cut by 5 bases and J by 0 bases, with 13 bases left in between. This CDR3 has 15 amino acids. Per germline, CDR1 SGHRS and CDR2 YFSETQ. CDR3 residues: CASRRGLFSTDTQYF. The DNA for the CDR3 is TGCGCCAGCAGACGGGGTCTCTTTAGCACAGATACGCAGTATTTT.

The chain employs TRBV7-6 and TRBJ2-1, with a tentative D call TRBD2 (5 bases). V shed 1 base and J shed 7 bases, with 11 bases lying between them. The length of the CDR3 is 14 residues. The germline V gene encodes CDR1 SGHVS and CDR2 FNYEAQ. CDR3 sequence (DNA): TGTGCCAGCAGCTTAGTTGACGGGAATAATGAGCAGTTCTTC. This gives the protein CASSLVDGNNEQFF.

The genes are TRBV19 and TRBJ2-2, with 10 positions matching TRBD2. The CDR3 is 14 amino acids. CDR1 and CDR2 from the germline V gene are LNHDA and SQIVND (reference sequence). Germline trimming cut 5 bases from V and 7 bases from J; bases unmatched to any gene: 4. CDR3 protein: CASSLAGGGGELFF. DNA of the CDR3: TGTGCCAGTAGTTTAGCGGGAGGAGGCGGGGAGCTGTTTTTT. Supplemented by reference TRBV19 and TRBJ2-2, the full variable domain reads DGGITQSPKYLFRKEGQNVTLSCEQNLNHDAMYWYRQDPGQGLRLIYYSQIVNDFQKGDIAEGYSVSREKKESFPLTVTSAQKNPTAFYLCASSLAGGGGELFFGEGSRLTVL.

The CDR3, as DNA: TGTGCCAGCAGCAAAATGGGGCAGGGAGGACAGCCCCAGCATTTT. Residues: CASSKMGQGGQPQHF. The chain combines TRBV21-1 with TRBJ1-5. TRBV21-1 is deemed a pseudogene. The CDR3 consists of 15 residues.

The V and J genes are TRBV5-1 and TRBJ2-7; the D gene is possibly TRBD1 (6 bases). This CDR3 is 14 amino acids long. Deletions cut 0 bases from V and 5 bases from J, with 12 bases between. Germline-derived CDR1 and CDR2 are SGHRS and YFSETQ. The CDR3 loop is CASSLGQGFHEQYF. In nucleotides, the CDR3 is TGCGCCAGCAGCTTGGGTCAGGGGTTCCACGAGCAGTACTTC. The whole variable domain, filled in from reference TRBV5-1 and TRBJ2-7, reads KAGVTQTPRYLIKTRGQQVTLSCSPISGHRSVSWYQQTPGQGLQFLFEYFSETQRNKGNFPGRFSGRQFSNSRSEMNVSTLELGDSALYLCASSLGQGFHEQYFGPGTRLTVT.

V gene TRBV2 combines with J gene TRBJ2-1; 10 bases are shared with TRBD2. V was clipped by 1 base and J by 6 bases; unmatched bases: 3. The CDR3 spans 15 residues. Looked up from germline, CDR1 is SNHLY and CDR2 is FYNNEI. The CDR3 DNA reads as TGTGCCAGCAGTGAAGAGACTAGCGGGCCCAATGAGCAGTTCTTC. Its translation: CASSEETSGPNEQFF. The entire variable domain, with the rest obtained from reference TRBV2 and TRBJ2-1, is as follows: EPEVTQTPSHQVTQMGQEVILRCVPISNHLYFYWYRQILGQKVEFLVSFYNNEISEKSEIFDDQFSVERPDGSNFTLKIRSTKLEDSAMYFCASSEETSGPNEQFFGPGTRLTVL.

This chain joins TRBV9 and TRBJ2-5, with 12 bases lining up with TRBD2. CDR1 is SGDLS and CDR2 is YYNGEE in the germline V gene. Losses at the gene ends were 6 bases for V and 5 bases for J; bases not matched to a gene: 5. The CDR3 is made up of 14 amino acids. The CDR3 coding sequence is TGTGCCAGCAATCTAGCGGGGGGGCCTGAGACCCAGTACTTC. Residues: CASNLAGGPETQYF.

With regard to this clone: Sequence at one end of the junction differs from germline and may be a read error. The chain employs TRBV6-1 and TRBJ2-5; D call uncertain. This CDR3 comprises 15 residues. Germline V gene data show CDR1 as MNHNS and CDR2 as SASEGT. The CDR3 loop reads CASSETTDTQGTQYF. Here the CDR3 DNA reads TGTGCCAGCAGTGAAACCACTGACACCCAAGGGACCCAGTACTTC.